This TCR beta chain originates from a study of T cell repertoires in cytomegalovirus infection. Study as a whole: Recently identified HLA-C-restricted CMV epitopes were among the peptides used. In public TCR beta signatures, there were indications of both CMV infection and matching HLA type. Study-level points and caveats: The cumulative frequency of public TCR beta families identified carriers of CMV plus the relevant HLA. Across the ex vivo response, the dominant clonotypes were HLA-C-restricted CMV-specific TCR beta clonotypes.

From the reads, TCRdb called clonotypes with MiXCR, one entry per CDR3 protein. The sample lists fewer than 1,000,000 distinct CDR3 sequences; more than 25% were seen once. Concerning this clonotype itself: What it binds is unknown.

The CDR3 totals 16 residues. Trimming left V 3 bases short and J 3 bases short, with 16 bases between. The sequenced sample was cultured CD8+ T cells from PBMCs, obtained from culture after CMV antigen stimulation. The V gene is TRBV12-3 or TRBV12-4, the J gene TRBJ2-3; D call uncertain. This TCR was recovered from a human donor in good health (CMV status not recorded). Some clones in this sample may be carry-over from other donors' samples. This CDR3 reads CASSFRRKQATDTQYF. In DNA, the CDR3 is TGTGCCAGCAGTTTCAGGCGCAAACAAGCAACAGATACGCAGTATTTT.